The T cell receptor (beta chain) described here comes from a study of cytomegalovirus exposure and HLA in healthy donors. Study findings and constraints: With high specificity and sensitivity, the classifier reportedly diagnosed cytomegalovirus status. Association of a missense DCLRE1C variant with TCR beta V- and J-gene trimming was reported in a later analysis.

Germline CDR1 reads LNHDA; CDR2 reads SQIVND (reference sequence). The CDR3 extends over 15 amino acids. J lost 1 base, V lost 3 bases, and 5 bases had no gene match. This clone was counted only a few times. Its antigen is unknown. PCR used 60 Vbeta primers and 13 Jbeta primers. Profiling relied on immunoSEQ multiplex PCR, and the TCRdb table lists in-frame clones only, not all of them. The data show some 130,000 clones, with around three quarters seen just once and 6% to 7.5% held by the top ten. In nominal health when sampled, donors likely had unrecorded immune exposures nonetheless. The receptor was isolated from a man aged 40-49 years in good health and CMV-seropositive. The rearrangement links TRBV19 to TRBJ2-5, with TRBD1 matching over 7 bases. Input material: PBMCs. The CDR3 is CASSIKGQAQETQYF. The CDR3 nucleotides are TGTGCCAGTAGTATTAAAGGACAGGCCCAAGAGACCCAGTACTTC.